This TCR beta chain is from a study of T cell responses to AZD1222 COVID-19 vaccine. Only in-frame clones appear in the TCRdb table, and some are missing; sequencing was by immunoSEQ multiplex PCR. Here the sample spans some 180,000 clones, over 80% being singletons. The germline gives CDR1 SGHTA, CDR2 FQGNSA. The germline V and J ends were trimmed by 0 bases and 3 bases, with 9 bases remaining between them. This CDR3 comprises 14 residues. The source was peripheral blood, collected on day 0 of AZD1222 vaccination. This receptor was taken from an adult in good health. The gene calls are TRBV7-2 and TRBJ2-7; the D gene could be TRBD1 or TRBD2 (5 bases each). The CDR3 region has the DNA TGTGCCAGCAGCTTAGCGCTGAGGGGCTACGAGCAGTACTTC. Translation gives CASSLALRGYEQYF.